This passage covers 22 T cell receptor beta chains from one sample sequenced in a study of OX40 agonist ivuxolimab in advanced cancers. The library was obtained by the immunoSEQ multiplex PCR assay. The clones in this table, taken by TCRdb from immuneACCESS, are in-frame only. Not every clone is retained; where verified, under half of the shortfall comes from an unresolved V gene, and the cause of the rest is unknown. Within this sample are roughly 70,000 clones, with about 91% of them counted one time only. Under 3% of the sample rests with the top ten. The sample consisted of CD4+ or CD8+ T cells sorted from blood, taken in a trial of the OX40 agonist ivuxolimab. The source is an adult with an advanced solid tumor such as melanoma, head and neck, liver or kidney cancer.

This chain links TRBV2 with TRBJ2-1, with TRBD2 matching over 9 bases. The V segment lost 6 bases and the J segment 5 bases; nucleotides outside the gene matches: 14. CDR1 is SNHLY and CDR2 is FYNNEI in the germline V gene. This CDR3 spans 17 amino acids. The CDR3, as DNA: TGTGCCAGCAGGGCCCGCCTAGCGGGGTATCGGCACAATGAGCAGTTCTTC. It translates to CASRARLAGYRHNEQFF.

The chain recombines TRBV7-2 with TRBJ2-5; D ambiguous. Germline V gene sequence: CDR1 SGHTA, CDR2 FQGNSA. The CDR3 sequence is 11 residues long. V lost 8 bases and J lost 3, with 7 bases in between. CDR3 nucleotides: TGTGCCAGCGGCAATAAAGAGACCCAGTACTTC. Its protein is CASGNKETQYF.

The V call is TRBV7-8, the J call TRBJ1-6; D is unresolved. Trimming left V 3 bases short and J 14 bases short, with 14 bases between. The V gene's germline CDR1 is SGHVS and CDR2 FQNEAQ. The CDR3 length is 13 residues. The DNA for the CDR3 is TGTGCCAGCAGCTTGGGCCGGGAGGGAGCCCTCCACTTT. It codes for CASSLGREGALHF.

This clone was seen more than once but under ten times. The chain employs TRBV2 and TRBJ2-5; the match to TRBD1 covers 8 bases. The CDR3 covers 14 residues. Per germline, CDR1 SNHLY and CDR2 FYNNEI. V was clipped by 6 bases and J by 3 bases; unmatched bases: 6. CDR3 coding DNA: TGTGCCAGCAGGGACCCGACAGGGGAAGAGACCCAGTACTTC. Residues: CASRDPTGEETQYF.

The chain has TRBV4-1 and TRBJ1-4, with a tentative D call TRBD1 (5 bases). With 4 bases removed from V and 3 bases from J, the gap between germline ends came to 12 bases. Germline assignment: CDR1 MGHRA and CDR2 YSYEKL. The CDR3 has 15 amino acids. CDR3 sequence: CASSPDSLPNEKLFF. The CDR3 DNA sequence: TGCGCCAGCAGCCCCGACAGTCTACCTAATGAAAAACTGTTTTTT.

DNA for the CDR3: TGCGCCAGCAGTCAATCGAAGGGGGCCCATAATTCACCCCTCCACTTT. Translated: CASSQSKGAHNSPLHF. The chain uses TRBV23-1 and TRBJ1-6; TRBD1 agrees at 7 bases. TRBV23-1 is an ORF, and what it does is uncertain. V lost 0 bases to trimming and J lost 5 bases; unmatched junction nucleotides: 4. The CDR3 has 16 residues.

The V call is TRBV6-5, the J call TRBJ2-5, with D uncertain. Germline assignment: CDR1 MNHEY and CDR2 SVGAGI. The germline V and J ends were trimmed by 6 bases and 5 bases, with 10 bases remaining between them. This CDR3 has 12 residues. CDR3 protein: CASSPIGETQYF. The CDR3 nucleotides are TGTGCCAGCAGCCCTATAGGGGAGACCCAGTACTTC.

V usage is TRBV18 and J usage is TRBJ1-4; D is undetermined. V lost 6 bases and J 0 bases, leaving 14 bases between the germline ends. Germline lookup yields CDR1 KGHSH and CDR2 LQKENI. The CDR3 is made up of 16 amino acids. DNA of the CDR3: TGTGCCAGCTCTCTCCGGCGGGATGCAACTAATGAAAAACTGTTTTTT. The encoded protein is CASSLRRDATNEKLFF.

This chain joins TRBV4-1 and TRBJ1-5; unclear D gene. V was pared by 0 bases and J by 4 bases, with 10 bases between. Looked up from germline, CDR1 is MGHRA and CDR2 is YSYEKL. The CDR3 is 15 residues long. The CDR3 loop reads CASSQDPDGNQPQHF. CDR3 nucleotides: TGCGCCAGCAGCCAAGATCCCGACGGGAATCAGCCCCAGCATTTT.

CDR3 in DNA: TGCGCCAGCAGCCACCCCGGGACAGGTTCGAGCTCCTACGAGCAGTACTTC. Translating gives CASSHPGTGSSSYEQYF. J is TRBJ2-7 and V is TRBV4-1; 8 bases align to TRBD1. Germline assignment: CDR1 MGHRA and CDR2 YSYEKL. This CDR3 is built from 17 residues. V dropped 3 bases and J dropped 0; count of bases not matched to a gene: 10.

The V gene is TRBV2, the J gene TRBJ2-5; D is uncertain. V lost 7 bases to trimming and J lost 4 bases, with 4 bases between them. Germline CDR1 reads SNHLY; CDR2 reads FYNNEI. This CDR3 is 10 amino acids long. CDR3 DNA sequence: TGTGCCAGCAATATAGAGACCCAGTACTTC. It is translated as CASNIETQYF.

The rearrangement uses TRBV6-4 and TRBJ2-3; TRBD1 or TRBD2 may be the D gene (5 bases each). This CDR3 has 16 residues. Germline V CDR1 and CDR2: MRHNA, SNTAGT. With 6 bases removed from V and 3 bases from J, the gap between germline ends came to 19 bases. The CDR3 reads CASSRDGLHPTDTQYF. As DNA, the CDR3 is TGTGCCAGCAGCAGGGATGGACTTCACCCAACAGATACGCAGTATTTT.

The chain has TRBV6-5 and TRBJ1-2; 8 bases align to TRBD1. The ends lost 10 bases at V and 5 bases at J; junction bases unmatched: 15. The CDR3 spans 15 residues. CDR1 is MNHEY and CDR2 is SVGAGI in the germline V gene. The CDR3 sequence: CATRQGFPEDYGYTF. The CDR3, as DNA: TGTGCCACCCGACAGGGGTTTCCGGAAGATTATGGCTACACCTTC.

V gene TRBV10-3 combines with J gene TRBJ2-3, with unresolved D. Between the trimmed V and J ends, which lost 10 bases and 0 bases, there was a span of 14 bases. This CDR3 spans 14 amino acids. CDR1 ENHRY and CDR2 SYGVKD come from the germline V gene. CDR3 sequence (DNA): TGTGCCACAGCAGCAAGACGCAGCACAGATACGCAGTATTTT. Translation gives CATAARRSTDTQYF.

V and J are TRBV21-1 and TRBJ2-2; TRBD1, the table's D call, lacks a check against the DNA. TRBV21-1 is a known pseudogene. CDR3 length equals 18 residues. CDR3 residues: CASTKHGDRGTEHRGAVF. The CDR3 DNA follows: TGTGCCAGCACCAAGCACGGGGACAGGGGGACAGAACACCGGGGAGCTGTTTTT.

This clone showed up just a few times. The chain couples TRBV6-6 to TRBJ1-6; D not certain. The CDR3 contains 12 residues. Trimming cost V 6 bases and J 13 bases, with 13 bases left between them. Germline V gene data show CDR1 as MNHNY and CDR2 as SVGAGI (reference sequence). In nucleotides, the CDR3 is TGTGCCAGCAGCTCCGATGGGCGGCCCCTCCACTTT. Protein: CASSSDGRPLHF.

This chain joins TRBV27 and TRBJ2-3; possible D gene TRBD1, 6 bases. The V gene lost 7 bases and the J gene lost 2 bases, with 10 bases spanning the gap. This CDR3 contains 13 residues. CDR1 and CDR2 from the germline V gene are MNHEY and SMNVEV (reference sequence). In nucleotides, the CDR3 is TGTGCCAGCACCACAGGGTTCACAGATACGCAGTATTTT. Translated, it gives CASTTGFTDTQYF.

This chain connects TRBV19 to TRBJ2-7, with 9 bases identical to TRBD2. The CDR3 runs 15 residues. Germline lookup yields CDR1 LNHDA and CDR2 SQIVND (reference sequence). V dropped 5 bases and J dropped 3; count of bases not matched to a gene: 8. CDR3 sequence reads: CASSDSGSRGYEQYF. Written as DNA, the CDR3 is TGTGCCAGTAGTGATAGCGGGAGTCGCGGCTACGAGCAGTACTTC.

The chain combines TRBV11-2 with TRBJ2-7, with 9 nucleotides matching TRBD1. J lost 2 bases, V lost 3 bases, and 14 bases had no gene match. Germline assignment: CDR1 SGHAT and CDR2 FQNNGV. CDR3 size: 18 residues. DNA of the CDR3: TGTGCCAGCAGCTTGAGGGGGACAGGGTATTCGGTACCCTACGAGCAGTACTTC. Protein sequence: CASSLRGTGYSVPYEQYF.

CDR3 coding DNA: TGTGCCAGCAGTTCTACAGGGGCGTCTGGAAACACCATATATTTT. This gives the protein CASSSTGASGNTIYF. The rearrangement uses TRBV6-6 and TRBJ1-3; the match to TRBD1 covers 7 bases. CDR3 length: 15 amino acids. V was pared by 4 bases and J by 1 base, with 4 bases of the junction left unmatched. From germline, CDR1 is MNHNY and CDR2 SVGAGI (reference sequence).

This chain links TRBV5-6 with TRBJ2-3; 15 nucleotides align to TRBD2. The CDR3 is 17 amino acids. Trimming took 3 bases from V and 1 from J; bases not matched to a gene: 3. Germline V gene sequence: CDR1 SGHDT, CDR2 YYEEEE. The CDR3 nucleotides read TGTGCCAGCAGCTGGACTAGCGGGAGGGGGGGCACAGATACGCAGTATTTT. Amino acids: CASSWTSGRGGTDTQYF. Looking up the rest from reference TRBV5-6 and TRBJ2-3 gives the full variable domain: DAGVTQSPTHLIKTRGQQVTLRCSPKSGHDTVSWYQQALGQGPQFIFQYYEEEERQRGNFPDRFSGHQFPNYSSELNVNALLLGDSALYLCASSWTSGRGGTDTQYFGPGTRLTVL.

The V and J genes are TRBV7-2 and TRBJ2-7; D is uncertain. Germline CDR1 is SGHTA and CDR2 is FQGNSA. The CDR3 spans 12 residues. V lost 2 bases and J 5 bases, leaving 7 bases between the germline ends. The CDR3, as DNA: TGTGCCAGCAGCTTACAAGTACACGAGCAGTACTTC. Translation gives CASSLQVHEQYF. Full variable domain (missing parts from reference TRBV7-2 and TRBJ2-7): GAGVSQSPSNKVTEKGKDVELRCDPISGHTALYWYRQSLGQGLEFLIYFQGNSAPDKSGLPSDRFSAERTGGSVSTLTIQRTQQEDSAVYLCASSLQVHEQYFGPGTRLTVT.